This T cell receptor (beta chain) was recovered during a study of blood T cell repertoires in COVID-19. With 6 bases removed from V and 1 base from J, the gap between germline ends came to 14 bases. The germline gives CDR1 KGHSH, CDR2 LQKENI. The length of the CDR3 is 15 residues. Authors' methods: Amplification of reference gene primers was used by the study to estimate nucleated cell counts. The data were produced by immunoSEQ multiplex PCR, yet TCRdb's version contains in-frame clones alone and is incomplete. The V and J calls and clone size come from that table; D and trimming were worked out from the DNA. The table has about 160,000 clones, 81% seen once.

The gene calls are TRBV18 and TRBJ2-3; weak D call: TRBD1 (6 bases). Sequenced sample: peripheral blood. This receptor was identified in a human donor in a cohort sampled during active COVID-19. The CDR3 loop is CASSPRGPGTDTQYF. Written as DNA, the CDR3 is TGTGCCAGCTCCCCCAGGGGACCGGGCACAGATACGCAGTATTTT.